The entry that follows covers one TCR beta chain sequence. As yet, its antigen is unknown. These data belong to a study of identical twins. Study conclusions and caveats: Among beta out-of-frame sequences, excess sharing between twins appeared weaker.

TCRdb ran MiXCR on the 5' RACE reads and lists one entry per CDR3 protein. The table shows fewer than 500,000 distinct CDR3 sequences, with roughly 26% occurring only once. The CDR3 consists of 14 residues. Trimming shortened V by 1 base and J by 11 bases, and 15 bases separated the two germline ends. Per the germline V gene, CDR1 is MNHEY and CDR2 is SVGAGI. The sample also formed part of further work on T cells expressing NK-cell markers. This second study says: Beta-chain profiling covered CD3+CD56+NKG2C+, CD3+CD56+NKG2C- and CD3+CD56-NKG2C+ sorted subsets. The same clonotypes also predominated in the CD3+CD56-NKG2C+ fraction of several donors.

This TCR derives from a woman under 30 in good health. The V and J genes are TRBV6-5 and TRBJ2-4, with TRBD2 as a possible D gene (5 bases). The specimen was CD4+ T cells sorted from blood. The CDR3 loop is CASSYFPGWPVQYF. The DNA for the CDR3 is TGTGCCAGCAGTTACTTCCCGGGGTGGCCTGTTCAGTACTTC.